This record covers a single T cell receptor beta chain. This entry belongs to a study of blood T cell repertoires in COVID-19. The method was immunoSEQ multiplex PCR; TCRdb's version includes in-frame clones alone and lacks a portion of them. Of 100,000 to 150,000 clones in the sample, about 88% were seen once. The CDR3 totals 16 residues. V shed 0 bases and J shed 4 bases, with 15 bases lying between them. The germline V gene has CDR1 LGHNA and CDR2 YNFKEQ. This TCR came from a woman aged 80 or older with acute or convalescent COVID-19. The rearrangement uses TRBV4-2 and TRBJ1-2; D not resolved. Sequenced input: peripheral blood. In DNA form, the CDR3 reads TGTGCCAGCAGCCAAGAAGGAAACCTCAGAGGCTATGGCTACACCTTC. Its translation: CASSQEGNLRGYGYTF.